This T cell receptor (beta chain) was recorded in a study of T cells after yellow fever vaccination. Template-switching 5'RACE yielded the TCR cDNA; a universal primer site and UMIs were added in the process. TCRdb recomputed calls from the 5' RACE reads with MiXCR, one row per CDR3 protein. The table lists roughly 500,000 distinct CDR3 sequences, around 21% of them singletons, with around an eighth in the top ten. The study's findings and limits: Clonotypes appearing in both CD4 and CD8 compartments existed, and their share was small. In FACS-sorted repertoires, abundant clonotypes from the bulk population could appear as contaminants. Clones from primary vaccination mostly reappeared after the booster (96% CD4, 88% CD8).

With respect to this clonotype: Its cognate antigen is unknown.

V lost 5 bases and J lost 8; bases outside the gene matches: 12. Per the germline V gene, CDR1 is SGHDT and CDR2 is YYEEEE. This CDR3 has 16 residues. This chain joins TRBV5-6 and TRBJ2-1; TRBD2 aligns across 11 bases. Source: PBMCs, taken 15 days after the yellow fever booster vaccination. This TCR came from a man in his thirties or forties who received the YFV17D yellow fever vaccine. The CDR3 reads CASSSLLAGVSDEQFF. CDR3 in DNA: TGTGCCAGCAGTTCTCTACTAGCGGGAGTCTCCGATGAGCAGTTCTTC.